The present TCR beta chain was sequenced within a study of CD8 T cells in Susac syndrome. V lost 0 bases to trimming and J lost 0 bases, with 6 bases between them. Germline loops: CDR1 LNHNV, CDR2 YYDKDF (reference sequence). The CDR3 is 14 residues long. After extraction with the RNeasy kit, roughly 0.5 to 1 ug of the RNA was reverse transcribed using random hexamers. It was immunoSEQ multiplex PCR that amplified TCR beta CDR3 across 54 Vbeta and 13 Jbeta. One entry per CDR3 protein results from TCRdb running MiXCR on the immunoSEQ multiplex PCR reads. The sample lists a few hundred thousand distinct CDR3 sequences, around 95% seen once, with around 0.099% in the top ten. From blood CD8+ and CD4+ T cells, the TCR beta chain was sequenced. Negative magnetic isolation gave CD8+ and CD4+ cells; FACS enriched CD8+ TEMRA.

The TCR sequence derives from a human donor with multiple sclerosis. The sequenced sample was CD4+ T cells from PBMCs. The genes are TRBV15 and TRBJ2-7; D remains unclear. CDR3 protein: CATSRDQASYEQYF. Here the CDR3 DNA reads TGTGCCACCAGCAGAGATCAGGCCTCCTACGAGCAGTACTTC.